A selection of T cell receptor beta chains follows, all from one sample in a study of T cells in Graves' hyperthyroidism and ophthalmopathy. TCRdb recomputed calls from the multiplex PCR reads with MiXCR, one row per CDR3 protein. The repertoire includes roughly 380,000 distinct CDR3 sequences, approximately 19% of them detected once, and 3% to 4% sits in the top ten. Input material: blood. These receptors all stem from a woman aged 18 to 35 with Graves' hyperthyroidism. Both conserved end residues are part of each CDR3. The order of the fields is D gene, clone size, J gene, V gene, CDR3 protein, CDR3 DNA. The D gene is left open where the match is weak. Clone sizes are given selectively: once, few, many, or a class where the clone is expanded.

>.|many|TRBJ2-7|TRBV18
CASSYRVDNEQYF
TGTGCCAGCTCGTACAGGGTAGACAACGAGCAGTACTTC
>.|many|TRBJ2-7|TRBV2
CASRAGPQYEQYF
TGTGCCAGCAGAGCCGGACCACAATACGAGCAGTACTTC
>TRBD2|.|TRBJ2-5|TRBV28
CASSSRTSLLETQYF
TGTGCCAGCAGTTCCCGGACTAGCCTACTGGAGACCCAGTACTTC
>TRBD1|few|TRBJ1-6|TRBV10-3
CAISETGGGDSPLHF
TGTGCCATCAGTGAGACAGGGGGCGGCGATTCACCCCTCCACTTT
>TRBD1|many|TRBJ2-7|TRBV7-3
CASSRWGQETYEQYF
TGTGCCAGCAGCCGATGGGGACAGGAGACCTACGAGCAGTACTTC
>.|many|TRBJ1-1|TRBV30
CAWTKAINMAFF
TGTGCCTGGACTAAGGCGATTAATATGGCTTTCTTT
>.|few|TRBJ1-2|TRBV13
CASSPSGYTF
TGTGCCAGCAGCCCAAGTGGCTACACCTTC
>TRBD1|.|TRBJ2-2|TRBV12-3/TRBV12-4
CASSQTGNGGELFF
TGTGCCAGCAGCCAGACAGGGAATGGCGGGGAGCTGTTTTTT
>.|.|TRBJ2-1|TRBV6-7
CASSYSFDWYNEQFF
TGTGCCAGCAGTTACTCGTTCGACTGGTACAATGAGCAGTTCTTC
>TRBD2|few|TRBJ2-7|TRBV18
CASSPGPSGGYEQYF
TGTGCCAGCTCACCAGGGCCTAGCGGGGGCTACGAGCAGTACTTC
>.|.|TRBJ2-2|TRBV24-1
CATRSGESHTGELFF
TGTGCCACCAGGTCGGGGGAATCACACACCGGGGAGCTGTTTTTT
>.|many|TRBJ1-2|TRBV2
CASSVTGYGYTF
TGTGCCAGCAGTGTAACAGGGTATGGCTACACCTTC
>TRBD1|.|TRBJ1-5|TRBV30
CAWSPQGDQPQHF
TGTGCCTGGAGTCCGCAGGGGGATCAGCCCCAGCATTTT
>.|few|TRBJ2-7|TRBV11-1
CASGMRGTYEQYF
TGTGCCAGCGGGATGCGAGGTACCTACGAGCAGTACTTC
>.|.|TRBJ2-7|TRBV7-2
CASSELRLNDQYF
TGTGCCAGCAGCGAACTCAGACTCAACGATCAGTACTTC
>.|many|TRBJ1-5|TRBV15
CATSGSRGGGQPQHF
TGTGCCACCAGCGGAAGCCGCGGGGGGGGACAGCCCCAGCATTTT
>.|few|TRBJ1-5|TRBV18
CASSPRGDQSPQHF
TGTGCCAGCTCACCACGGGGGGATCAGTCCCCCCAGCATTTT
>TRBD1|many|TRBJ1-1|TRBV27
CATHHQGTGNTEAFF
TGTGCCACCCACCACCAGGGGACAGGGAACACTGAAGCTTTCTTT
>.|many|TRBJ2-7|TRBV20-1
CSAGGVGSSYEQYF
TGCAGTGCAGGGGGGGTAGGGAGCTCCTACGAGCAGTACTTC
>.|many|TRBJ2-2|TRBV6-2/TRBV6-3
CASRDLRDRDTGELFF
TGTGCCAGCAGAGATCTCCGGGACCGGGACACCGGGGAGCTGTTTTTT
>.|many|TRBJ2-5|TRBV20-1
CSARGPIQETQYF
TGCAGTGCTAGAGGTCCCATTCAAGAGACCCAGTACTTC
>TRBD2|many|TRBJ2-5|TRBV12-3/TRBV12-4
CASSLRGGGQETQYF
TGTGCCAGCAGTTTACGGGGCGGGGGGCAAGAGACCCAGTACTTC
>.|.|TRBJ1-2|TRBV6-1
CASSERGGGGGYTF
TGTGCCAGCAGTGAACGGGGTGGGGGTGGAGGCTACACCTTC
>.|few|TRBJ1-1|TRBV12-3/TRBV12-4
CASSSLPSTEAFF
TGTGCCAGCAGTTCCTTGCCGAGCACTGAAGCTTTCTTT
>TRBD2|.|TRBJ2-5|TRBV20-1
CSASTLTSMETQYF
TGCAGTGCGAGTACCCTGACTAGCATGGAGACCCAGTACTTC
>.|many|TRBJ2-5|TRBV6-2/TRBV6-3
CASSYSMPETAVPGWTQYF
TGTGCCAGCAGTTACTCGATGCCAGAGACAGCAGTGCCGGGCTGGACCCAGTACTTC
>TRBD1|many|TRBJ2-7|TRBV6-5
CASVSRDRDYEQYF
TGTGCCAGCGTTTCTCGGGACAGGGACTACGAGCAGTACTTC
>.|many|TRBJ1-1|TRBV7-2
CASSWLRQDEAFF
TGTGCCAGCAGCTGGCTCAGACAGGACGAAGCTTTCTTT
>.|many|TRBJ1-2|TRBV29-1
CSVEEGIGYTF
TGCAGCGTTGAAGAGGGGATTGGCTACACCTTC
>.|few|TRBJ2-3|TRBV13
CASSGGYKLGRFDTQYF
TGTGCCAGCAGCGGGGGGTATAAACTAGGGCGGTTTGATACGCAGTATTTT
>.|many|TRBJ2-7|TRBV7-9
CASSLMAVGAYEQYF
TGTGCCAGCAGCTTAATGGCAGTGGGTGCTTACGAGCAGTACTTC
>TRBD1|many|TRBJ1-5|TRBV20-1
CSATTGQVEQPQHF
TGCAGTGCCACTACGGGACAGGTCGAACAGCCCCAGCATTTT
>.|many|TRBJ2-7|TRBV9
CASSVAGSEQYF
TGTGCCAGCAGCGTGGCGGGATCCGAGCAGTACTTC
>TRBD1|many|TRBJ1-5|TRBV20-1
CSAKGASGQPQHF
TGCAGTGCTAAGGGGGCAAGTGGTCAGCCCCAGCATTTT
>.|many|TRBJ1-5|TRBV6-4
CASSSRYRRDSNQPQHF
TGTGCCAGCAGCTCCAGGTACCGACGAGATAGCAATCAGCCCCAGCATTTT
>.|many|TRBJ2-7|TRBV7-8
CASSASGHSSYEQYF
TGTGCCAGCAGCGCTTCGGGACACTCTTCCTACGAGCAGTACTTC
>TRBD2|many|TRBJ2-5|TRBV20-1
CSASAGEETQYF
TGCAGTGCTAGCGCGGGGGAAGAGACCCAGTACTTC
>.|many|TRBJ1-2|TRBV20-1
CSARDVKGNNYGYTF
TGCAGTGCTAGAGATGTCAAGGGGAATAACTATGGCTACACCTTC
>TRBD1|.|TRBJ2-5|TRBV6-1
CASSTGQGIETQYF
TGTGCCAGCAGTACGGGACAGGGGATAGAGACCCAGTACTTC
>TRBD2|.|TRBJ2-7|TRBV6-2/TRBV6-3
CASSLISGSPYEQYF
TGTGCCAGCAGCCTGATCAGCGGGAGCCCCTACGAGCAGTACTTC
>.|.|TRBJ2-7|TRBV6-1
CASKDHVSYEQYF
TGTGCCAGCAAGGACCATGTCTCCTACGAGCAGTACTTC
>.|many|TRBJ1-5|TRBV28
CASSPSRVQPQHF
TGTGCCAGCAGTCCGAGCAGGGTTCAGCCCCAGCATTTT
>TRBD1|many|TRBJ2-7|TRBV15
CATSRGKINRGQGAEEQYF
TGTGCCACCAGCAGAGGAAAAATCAATAGAGGACAGGGGGCCGAGGAGCAGTACTTC
>TRBD1|many|TRBJ2-7|TRBV29-1
CSVAWTGRYEQYF
TGCAGCGTTGCATGGACAGGACGCTACGAGCAGTACTTC
>.|.|TRBJ2-4|TRBV6-1
CASSPGPALAKNIQYF
TGTGCCAGCAGTCCGGGACCTGCGCTAGCCAAAAACATTCAGTACTTC
>TRBD2|.|TRBJ2-5|TRBV12-5
CASGFGLAGEETKYF
TGTGCTAGTGGTTTTGGGTTAGCGGGGGAAGAGACCAAGTACTTC
>.|few|TRBJ1-5|TRBV5-1
CASSLDPPGARPNQPQHF
TGCGCCAGCAGCTTGGATCCCCCGGGGGCGCGCCCCAATCAGCCCCAGCATTTT
>.|many|TRBJ1-1|TRBV2
CASSASLGGKAFF
TGTGCCAGCAGTGCCTCACTGGGGGGGAAAGCTTTCTTT
>TRBD1|many|TRBJ2-4|TRBV7-6
CASSLEAGQGYNIQYF
TGTGCCAGCAGCTTAGAGGCGGGACAGGGGTATAACATTCAGTACTTC
>.|few|TRBJ2-7|TRBV30
CAWGGGFEQYF
TGTGCCTGGGGCGGAGGCTTTGAGCAGTACTTC
>.|few|TRBJ2-5|TRBV12-3/TRBV12-4
CASSPHSQETQYF
TGTGCCAGCAGCCCCCATAGCCAAGAGACCCAGTACTTC
>.|many|TRBJ2-7|TRBV20-1
CSAGVLQNEQYF
TGCAGTGCTGGGGTCCTTCAAAACGAGCAGTACTTC